One sample yielded the 28 T cell receptor beta chains listed below, sequenced in a study of blood T cell repertoires in COVID-19. Data came from immunoSEQ multiplex PCR; TCRdb stores just in-frame clones and leaves some out. The sample includes tens of thousands of clones, around 90% seen only once; the top ten take over 6.5%. The specimen was peripheral blood. The receptors shown here come from a man younger than 30 with COVID-19, enrolled during active disease.

This clone was recorded once. The gene calls are TRBV3-1 (or the pseudogene TRBV3-2) and TRBJ1-1; 7 bases line up with TRBD1. Trimming cost V 1 base and J 1 base; bases outside gene matches: 6. This CDR3 has 16 residues. In germline, CDR1 is LGHDT, CDR2 YNNKEL (reference sequence). The chain's CDR3 is CASSQGINRGNTEAFF. The CDR3 coding sequence is TGTGCCAGCAGCCAAGGAATTAACAGGGGGAACACTGAAGCTTTCTTT.

The sample holds one count of this clone. This chain links TRBV7-2 with TRBJ2-7; 11 nucleotides line up with TRBD2. Trimming removed 4 bases from V and 7 bases from J; junction bases left unmatched: 3. The germline V gene encodes CDR1 SGHTA and CDR2 FQGNSA. CDR3 length equals 13 residues. For the CDR3, the DNA is TGTGCCAGCAGCTCTAGCGGGAGGATTGAGCAGTACTTC. Protein product: CASSSSGRIEQYF. The whole variable domain, filled in from reference TRBV7-2 and TRBJ2-7, reads GAGVSQSPSNKVTEKGKDVELRCDPISGHTALYWYRQSLGQGLEFLIYFQGNSAPDKSGLPSDRFSAERTGGSVSTLTIQRTQQEDSAVYLCASSSSGRIEQYFGPGTRLTVT.

The rearrangement joins TRBV27 to TRBJ1-5, with D uncertain. This CDR3 comprises 18 residues. CDR1 and CDR2 from the germline V gene are MNHEY and SMNVEV (reference sequence). V lost 9 bases to trimming and J lost 0 bases, with 24 bases between them. For the CDR3, the DNA is TGTGCCAGGGGGTACTTCGGGGAGACCAAGTATAGCAATCAGCCCCAGCATTTT. It codes for CARGYFGETKYSNQPQHF.

The rearrangement uses TRBV27 and TRBJ2-2; 9 bases fit TRBD2. Germline V gene lookup returns CDR1 MNHEY and CDR2 SMNVEV (reference sequence). The V gene end was trimmed by 5 bases and the J gene end by 1 base; junction bases not matched to a gene: 5. The CDR3 is 16 amino acids. CDR3 sequence: CASSLLLAGNTGELFF. The CDR3 region has the DNA TGTGCCAGCAGTCTACTACTAGCGGGGAACACCGGGGAGCTGTTTTTT.

The chain couples TRBV27 to TRBJ2-5; a possible D gene is TRBD1 (6 bases). From germline, CDR1 is MNHEY and CDR2 SMNVEV (reference sequence). The CDR3 is 14 residues long. V lost 8 bases, J lost 0 bases, and 13 bases lay in between. The CDR3 reads CASAYQGYQETQYF. The CDR3 DNA follows: TGTGCCAGCGCCTATCAGGGGTACCAAGAGACCCAGTACTTC.

The chain carries TRBV9 and TRBJ2-1; 7 bases align to TRBD2. This CDR3 has 14 residues. V was pared by 0 bases and J by 7 bases, with 4 bases of the junction left unmatched. CDR1 and CDR2 (germline): SGDLS, YYNGEE. The CDR3 bases are TGTGCCAGCAGCGTAGCGTCGCGGGAGAATGAGCAGTTCTTC. Amino acids: CASSVASRENEQFF.

The chain carries TRBV6-6 and TRBJ2-1, with 9 bases that match TRBD2. Germline CDR1 is MNHNY and CDR2 is SVGAGI (reference sequence). V shed 6 bases, J shed 5 bases, and the junction held 5 bases outside the gene matches. The CDR3 has 14 amino acids. In DNA form, the CDR3 reads TGTGCCAGCAGCCGGACTAGCGTTGACAATGAGCAGTTCTTC. This sequence encodes CASSRTSVDNEQFF.

This clone was seen just once. The chain carries TRBV6-2 or TRBV6-3 and TRBJ2-1, with D tentatively TRBD2 (6 bases). V lost 2 bases and J 1 base, leaving 12 bases between the germline ends. CDR1 is MNHEY, CDR2 SVGEGT, per germline. This CDR3 spans 16 amino acids. Written as DNA, the CDR3 is TGTGCCAGCAGTTACCGTGCTAGCGTTTCCTACAATGAGCAGTTCTTC. This translates into CASSYRASVSYNEQFF.

With regard to this clone: The junction and the germline gene differ at one end; a read error may be behind it. V and J are TRBV27 and TRBJ1-4, with a possible D match to TRBD1 (5 bases). This CDR3 is 14 amino acids long. The V gene's germline CDR1 is MNHEY and CDR2 SMNVEV (reference sequence). As DNA, the CDR3 is TGTGCCAGCAGTCCCTGGGGGGGTGGGGAAAAACTGCTTTTT. It specifies CASSPWGGGEKLLF.

CDR3 sequence reads: CASSLRVSGIKRYEQYF. The CDR3 DNA sequence: TGTGCCAGCAGTTTACGGGTTAGCGGGATAAAGAGGTACGAGCAGTACTTC. The chain joins TRBV27 to TRBJ2-7; 8 bases agree with TRBD2. Losses at the gene ends were 2 bases for V and 4 bases for J; bases not matched to a gene: 13. CDR1 MNHEY and CDR2 SMNVEV come from the germline V gene (reference sequence). The CDR3 is made up of 17 amino acids.

This chain uses TRBV10-3 with TRBJ2-7; 7 bases are a match to TRBD1. The germline CDR1 and CDR2 sequences are ENHRY and SYGVKD. This CDR3 spans 14 amino acids. J gave up 5 bases and V 3 bases, and 7 bases lay outside the gene matches. CDR3 loop: CAISDAGTDDEQYF. In DNA, the CDR3 is TGTGCCATCAGTGATGCCGGGACAGATGACGAGCAGTACTTC.

J is TRBJ2-7 and V is TRBV3-1 (or the pseudogene TRBV3-2), with a weak D call TRBD1 (6 bases). CDR1 and CDR2 (germline): LGHDT, YNNKEL (reference sequence). V lost 1 base, J lost 2 bases, and 9 bases lay in between. The CDR3 contains 14 residues. DNA for the CDR3: TGTGCCAGCAGCCAAGTGGGGGCCCCCTACGAGCAGTACTTC. Protein: CASSQVGAPYEQYF.

This chain connects TRBV2 to TRBJ1-6; maybe TRBD1 (5 bases). Trimming removed 4 bases at V and 5 bases at J, with 12 bases between. Germline V lookup: CDR1 SNHLY, CDR2 FYNNEI. CDR3 length equals 15 residues. In nucleotides, the CDR3 is TGTGCCAGCAGTGGCCTGACAGTTGATAATTCACCCCTCCACTTT. It translates to CASSGLTVDNSPLHF.

The V gene is TRBV24-1, the J gene TRBJ2-2, with D tentatively TRBD1 (6 bases). Trimming left V 4 bases short and J 5 bases short, with 13 bases between. The CDR3 runs to 15 residues. The germline V gene encodes CDR1 KGHDR and CDR2 SFDVKD. The CDR3 nucleotides are TGTGCCACCAGTGAGGGGGCCGTGGATACCGGGGAGCTGTTTTTT. It translates to CATSEGAVDTGELFF.

The CDR3 loop is CASSTGINQPQHF. CDR3 sequence (DNA): TGTGCCAGCAGCACAGGAATCAATCAGCCCCAGCATTTT. The V call is TRBV9, the J call TRBJ1-5; tentatively, D is TRBD1 (5 bases). The CDR3 has 13 amino acids. The ends were cut back, 4 bases at V and 3 bases at J, with 8 bases in the middle. Germline V gives CDR1 SGDLS, CDR2 YYNGEE.

This sequence joins TRBV9 and TRBJ2-7; D unclear. V was shortened by 5 bases and J by 3 bases, with 12 bases between the two germline ends. Germline CDR1 is SGDLS and CDR2 is YYNGEE. CDR3 size: 13 residues. CDR3 in amino acids: CASSRGFNYEQYF. CDR3 DNA sequence: TGTGCCAGCAGTCGAGGTTTTAACTACGAGCAGTACTTC.

J is TRBJ2-5 and V is TRBV5-4, with a weak D call TRBD2 (6 bases). CDR3 size: 15 residues. The V end was cut by 0 bases, the J end by 3 bases, with 12 bases between. The germline V gene has CDR1 SGHNT and CDR2 YYREEE (reference sequence). Written as DNA, the CDR3 is TGTGCCAGCAGCTTGGCGGGGAGGTCTAAAGAGACCCAGTACTTC. It yields the protein CASSLAGRSKETQYF. The whole variable domain, remainder taken from reference TRBV5-4 and TRBJ2-5, is ETGVTQSPTHLIKTRGQQVTLRCSSQSGHNTVSWYQQALGQGPQFIFQYYREEENGRGNFPPRFSGLQFPNYSSELNVNALELDDSALYLCASSLAGRSKETQYFGPGTRLLVL.

V is TRBV12-3 or TRBV12-4 and J is TRBJ2-7, with 7 bases lining up with TRBD1. Trimming cost V 6 bases and J 6 bases; bases outside gene matches: 8. The CDR3 spans 13 residues. Written as DNA, the CDR3 is TGTGCCAGCAGATTCGGGACAGCCGGCGAGCAGTACTTC. Amino acid sequence: CASRFGTAGEQYF.

V gene TRBV28 combines with J gene TRBJ1-5; 7 bases agree with TRBD1. Germline V gene sequence: CDR1 MDHEN, CDR2 SYDVKM. V lost 5 bases, J lost 5 bases, and 9 bases stayed unmatched. The CDR3 runs 15 residues. DNA of the CDR3: TGTGCCAGCAGTCGACCGGACAGGCCAGATCAGCCCCAGCATTTT. It codes for CASSRPDRPDQPQHF.

The gene calls are TRBV7-8 and TRBJ2-3; 7 positions agree with TRBD2. J gave up 8 bases and V 3 bases, and 23 bases lay outside the gene matches. Germline CDR1 reads SGHVS; CDR2 reads FQNEAQ. The CDR3 contains 19 residues. This chain's CDR3 is CASSFAPTQPGLKLLTQYF. The CDR3, as DNA: TGTGCCAGCAGCTTCGCCCCGACTCAACCGGGACTAAAGCTGCTTACGCAGTATTTT.

The rearrangement uses TRBV9 and TRBJ2-2; D unclear. The CDR3 is 17 amino acids. CDR1 is SGDLS, CDR2 YYNGEE, per germline. V gave up 3 bases and J gave up 6 bases, with 21 bases separating them. CDR3 in DNA: TGTGCCAGCAGCGCATCCGGCCGTTGGAGCCCCCCCGGGGAGCTGTTTTTT. Encoded protein: CASSASGRWSPPGELFF.

The chain carries TRBV9 and TRBJ2-1; 8 nucleotides line up with TRBD2. Germline values: CDR1 SGDLS, CDR2 YYNGEE. CDR3 length: 14 amino acids. The ends lost 4 bases at V and 13 bases at J; junction bases unmatched: 13. The CDR3 nucleotides are TGTGCCAGCAGCACCCTCGCGGGGACTAGGGACCAGTTCTTC. This encodes CASSTLAGTRDQFF.

The chain is built from TRBV24-1 and TRBJ2-1; D ambiguous. The CDR3 spans 13 residues. The V end was cut by 1 base, the J end by 6 bases, with 6 bases between. CDR1 and CDR2 from the germline V gene are KGHDR and SFDVKD. This CDR3 is CATSDLSVNEQFF. The CDR3 region has the DNA TGTGCCACCAGTGATTTAAGCGTCAATGAGCAGTTCTTC.

The J gene is TRBJ1-4, the V gene TRBV28; D possibly corresponds to TRBD1 (6 bases). Germline CDR1 reads MDHEN; CDR2 reads SYDVKM. The CDR3 contains 15 residues. V dropped 6 bases and J dropped 5 bases, with 16 bases sitting between them. The CDR3 loop is CASSPLRDTNEKLFF. CDR3 DNA sequence: TGTGCCAGCAGCCCCCTCCGGGACACCAATGAAAAACTGTTTTTT.

This chain connects TRBV5-6 to TRBJ2-5, with D maybe TRBD2 (6 bases). The CDR3 totals 15 residues. Germline lookup yields CDR1 SGHDT and CDR2 YYEEEE. The ends were cut back, 4 bases at V and 5 bases at J, with 18 bases in the middle. CDR3 sequence reads: CASSRVKRAWETQYF. The CDR3 DNA sequence: TGTGCCAGCAGCCGAGTCAAGCGGGCATGGGAGACCCAGTACTTC.

This clone was detected ten times or more. The chain combines TRBV27 with TRBJ2-7; 11 bases agree with TRBD1. The CDR3 is 14 amino acids. V lost 5 bases and J lost 5; bases outside the gene matches: 5. CDR1 is MNHEY, CDR2 SMNVEV, per germline (reference sequence). The CDR3 is CASSPWTGGNEQYF. CDR3 sequence (DNA): TGTGCCAGCAGTCCTTGGACAGGGGGCAACGAGCAGTACTTC.

The chain employs TRBV2 and TRBJ2-7, with 7 bases that match TRBD2. This CDR3 contains 16 residues. The germline gives CDR1 SNHLY, CDR2 FYNNEI. Losses at the gene ends were 6 bases for V and 3 bases for J; bases not matched to a gene: 14. For the CDR3, the DNA is TGTGCCAGCAGAGGCACGGTGGCTAGCGGCAACTACGAGCAGTACTTC. This sequence encodes CASRGTVASGNYEQYF.

CDR3 DNA sequence: TGTGCCAGCAGCTTAGATGGGCTAGCGGGAGTCGAGCAGTACTTC. It encodes CASSLDGLAGVEQYF. This chain joins TRBV7-2 and TRBJ2-7; 10 bases match TRBD2. The CDR3 has 15 amino acids. Germline loops: CDR1 SGHTA, CDR2 FQGNSA. Unmatched junction bases numbered 6, after V lost 1 base and J lost 6 bases.